Listed below are T cell receptor beta chains from one sample, sequenced in a study of early T cells in non-severe SARS-CoV-2 infection. TCRdb re-derived calls from the 5' RACE reads in MiXCR, one entry per CDR3 protein. The profile shows tens of thousands of distinct CDR3 sequences, roughly an eighth of them singletons. Material for sequencing was whole blood. All receptors come from an adult who was a healthcare worker with PCR-confirmed SARS-CoV-2 infection or an uninfected control (not recorded which). CDR3s include the opening cysteine and the closing phenylalanine or tryptophan. Fields, in order: CDR3 protein, CDR3 DNA, D gene, clone size, J gene, V gene. D genes are given only for firm matches. A clone size is listed for some rows: how often the clone was seen (once, few, many), or a class if it is expanded.

CSARGDRDGYTF	TGCAGTGCTAGAGGGGACAGGGATGGCTACACCTTC	TRBD1	few	TRBJ1-2	TRBV20-1
CASSYGGSKNIQYF	TGTGCCAGCAGTTACGGGGGGTCCAAAAACATTCAGTACTTC	NA	NA	TRBJ2-4	TRBV6-2/TRBV6-3
CASSQGGLAGEQYF	TGTGCCAGCAGCCAAGGGGGACTAGCCGGCGAGCAGTACTTC	TRBD2	NA	TRBJ2-7	TRBV4-2
CASSLGLASYNEQFF	TGTGCCAGCAGTTTGGGACTAGCTTCCTACAATGAGCAGTTCTTC	TRBD2	few	TRBJ2-1	TRBV12-3/TRBV12-4
CASSLEAASTDTQYF	TGTGCCAGCAGCTTAGAGGCGGCTAGCACAGATACGCAGTATTTT	NA	NA	TRBJ2-3	TRBV11-2
CASSRSGRDNEQFF	TGTGCCAGCTCACGTAGCGGGAGGGACAATGAGCAGTTCTTC	TRBD2	few	TRBJ2-1	TRBV18
CASSRTWGEGYEQYF	TGTGCCAGCAGCCGAACTTGGGGGGAAGGGTACGAGCAGTACTTC	NA	few	TRBJ2-7	TRBV7-2
CASSQDSGGGWRETQYF	TGCGCCAGCAGCCAAGATTCGGGGGGAGGCTGGAGAGAGACCCAGTACTTC	TRBD2	NA	TRBJ2-5	TRBV4-1
CASGQALYGYTF	TGTGCCAGCGGGCAGGCGCTCTATGGCTACACCTTC	NA	few	TRBJ1-2	TRBV27
CSAPAGATDTQYF	TGCAGTGCTCCAGCGGGAGCCACAGATACGCAGTATTTT	TRBD2	few	TRBJ2-3	TRBV20-1
CSAPLFYNEQFF	TGCAGTGCCCCCCTTTTCTACAATGAGCAGTTCTTC	NA	many	TRBJ2-1	TRBV20-1
CSARRWREETQYF	TGCAGTGCTAGACGGTGGAGGGAAGAGACCCAGTACTTC	NA	few	TRBJ2-5	TRBV20-1
CASSSQATEAFF	TGTGCCAGCTCATCACAGGCCACTGAAGCTTTCTTT	NA	many	TRBJ1-1	TRBV18
CASSLPVHSGRPNEQFF	TGTGCCAGCAGCCTACCTGTCCACAGCGGGAGGCCGAATGAGCAGTTCTTC	TRBD2	many	TRBJ2-1	TRBV7-3
CASSPRGTGGAGEQYF	TGTGCCAGCTCACCACGAGGGACAGGGGGCGCGGGGGAGCAGTACTTC	TRBD1	NA	TRBJ2-7	TRBV18
CASSLAFGQPQHF	TGTGCCAGCAGCTTGGCGTTCGGTCAGCCCCAGCATTTT	NA	NA	TRBJ1-5	TRBV5-5
CSVQGSGTEAFF	TGCAGCGTTCAAGGATCGGGCACTGAAGCTTTCTTT	NA	many	TRBJ1-1	TRBV29-1
CASSQGLGFYGYTF	TGTGCCAGCAGCCAAGGGTTGGGGTTCTATGGCTACACCTTC	NA	NA	TRBJ1-2	TRBV3-1
CASSLREGGTEAFF	TGTGCCAGCAGCCTCCGAGAAGGGGGAACTGAAGCTTTCTTT	NA	few	TRBJ1-1	TRBV5-4
CASSLVGDLNNEQFF	TGTGCCAGCAGCTTAGTTGGAGACTTAAACAATGAGCAGTTCTTC	NA	NA	TRBJ2-1	TRBV7-2
CASSLMGGTDTQYF	TGTGCCAGCAGCTTAATGGGGGGCACAGATACGCAGTATTTT	NA	NA	TRBJ2-3	TRBV7-2
CASTGGGTDTQYF	TGCGCCAGCACGGGGGGGGGCACAGATACGCAGTATTTT	TRBD2	NA	TRBJ2-3	TRBV4-1
CSARRGRLAGGLSNEQFF	TGCAGTGCTAGGAGAGGGAGACTAGCGGGAGGGCTTAGCAATGAGCAGTTCTTC	TRBD2	NA	TRBJ2-1	TRBV20-1
CASSLVDSIRDEQFF	TGCGCCAGCAGCTTGGTGGACTCAATACGGGATGAGCAGTTCTTC	NA	NA	TRBJ2-1	TRBV5-1
CATTGEAGELFF	TGTGCCACGACAGGGGAGGCCGGGGAGCTGTTTTTT	TRBD1	many	TRBJ2-2	TRBV24-1
CDSPPAGPDLVSGNTIYF	TGTGACTCACCACCGGCAGGACCCGACCTAGTCTCTGGAAACACCATATATTTT	NA	many	TRBJ1-3	TRBV14
CASRPTSGNAPHYNEQFF	TGTGCCAGCAGACCAACTAGCGGGAATGCCCCCCATTACAATGAGCAGTTCTTC	TRBD2	few	TRBJ2-1	TRBV6-1
CASSQGLRGPSNQPQHF	TGCGCCAGCAGCCAAGGTTTAAGGGGTCCGAGCAATCAGCCCCAGCATTTT	NA	NA	TRBJ1-5	TRBV4-1
CASSQGLRILEQYF	TGTGCCAGCAGCCAAGGTCTCCGGATCCTCGAGCAGTACTTC	NA	NA	TRBJ2-7	TRBV3-1
CASSFLGNNEQFF	TGTGCCAGCAGCTTCTTAGGTAACAATGAGCAGTTCTTC	NA	many	TRBJ2-1	TRBV7-3
CSVSTDREKLFF	TGCAGCGTCTCAACGGACCGTGAAAAACTGTTTTTT	NA	few	TRBJ1-4	TRBV29-1
CASSLSPKTQYF	TGTGCCAGCAGTTTAAGTCCGAAGACCCAGTACTTC	NA	few	TRBJ2-5	TRBV6-2/TRBV6-3
CASSAVMANQPQHF	TGTGCCAGCAGTGCGGTCATGGCGAATCAGCCCCAGCATTTT	NA	few	TRBJ1-5	TRBV12-3/TRBV12-4
CATSGSRDYTDTQYF	TGTGCCACCAGCGGATCGCGGGACTACACAGATACGCAGTATTTT	TRBD2	NA	TRBJ2-3	TRBV24-1
CASSFTGGIETQYF	TGCGCCAGCAGCTTTACAGGGGGCATAGAGACCCAGTACTTC	TRBD1	NA	TRBJ2-5	TRBV5-1
CASSPLQGGRARGRPYEQYF	TGTGCCAGCAGCCCACTCCAAGGGGGCCGGGCCCGAGGGAGGCCCTACGAGCAGTACTTC	NA	many	TRBJ2-7	TRBV11-2
CASSQGQTEQYF	TGTGCCAGCAGCCAGGGACAGACGGAGCAGTACTTC	TRBD1	NA	TRBJ2-7	TRBV11-3